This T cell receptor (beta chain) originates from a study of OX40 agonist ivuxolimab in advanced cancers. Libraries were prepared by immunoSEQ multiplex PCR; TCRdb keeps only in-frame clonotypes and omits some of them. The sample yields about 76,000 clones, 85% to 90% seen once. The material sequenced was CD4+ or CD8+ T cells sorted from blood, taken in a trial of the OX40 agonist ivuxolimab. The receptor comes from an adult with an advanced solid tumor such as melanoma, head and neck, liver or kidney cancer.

CDR3 loop: CASSREGGEWSEAFF. CDR3 coding DNA: TGTGCCAGCAGCCGCGAAGGAGGGGAATGGTCTGAAGCTTTCTTT. The J gene is TRBJ1-1, the V gene TRBV28; possible D gene TRBD1, 5 bases. The V gene lost 6 bases and the J gene lost 6 bases, with 20 bases spanning the gap. CDR1 and CDR2 from the germline V gene are MDHEN and SYDVKM. This CDR3 is built from 15 residues.